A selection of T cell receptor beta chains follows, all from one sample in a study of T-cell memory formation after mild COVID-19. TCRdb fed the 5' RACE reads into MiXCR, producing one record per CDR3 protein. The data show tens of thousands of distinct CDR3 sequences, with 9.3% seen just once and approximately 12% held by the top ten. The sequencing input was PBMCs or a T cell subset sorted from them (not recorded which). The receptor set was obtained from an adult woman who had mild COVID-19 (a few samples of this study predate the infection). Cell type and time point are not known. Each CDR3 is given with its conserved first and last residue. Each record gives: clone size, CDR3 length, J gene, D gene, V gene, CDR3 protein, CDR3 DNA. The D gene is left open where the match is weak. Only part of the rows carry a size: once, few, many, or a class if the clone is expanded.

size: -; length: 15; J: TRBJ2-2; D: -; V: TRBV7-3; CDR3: CASSLGGQNTGELFF; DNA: TGTGCCAGCAGCTTAGGGGGACAGAACACCGGGGAGCTGTTTTTT
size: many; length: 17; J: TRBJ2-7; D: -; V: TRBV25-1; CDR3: CASSEPHHSHSSYEQYF; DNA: TGTGCCAGCAGTGAACCCCACCACAGTCACAGCTCCTACGAGCAGTACTTC
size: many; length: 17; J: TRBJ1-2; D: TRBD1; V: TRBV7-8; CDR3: CASSLSRAGGYRNGYTF; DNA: TGTGCCAGCAGCTTATCCAGGGCAGGGGGCTACCGCAATGGCTACACCTTC
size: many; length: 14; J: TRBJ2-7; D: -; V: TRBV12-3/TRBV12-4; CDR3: CASSLHGMSYEQYF; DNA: TGTGCCAGCAGTTTACACGGGATGTCCTACGAGCAGTACTTC
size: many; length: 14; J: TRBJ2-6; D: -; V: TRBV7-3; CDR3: CASSLSAGANVLTF; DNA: TGTGCCAGCAGCTTATCTGCTGGGGCCAACGTCCTGACTTTC
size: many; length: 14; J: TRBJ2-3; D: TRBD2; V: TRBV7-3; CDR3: CASGQAGDTDTQYF; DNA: TGTGCCAGCGGACAAGCGGGGGACACAGATACGCAGTATTTT
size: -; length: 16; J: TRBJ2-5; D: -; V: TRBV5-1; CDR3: CASSLVGRHSQETQYF; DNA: TGCGCCAGCAGCTTGGTGGGCAGGCATAGCCAAGAGACCCAGTACTTC
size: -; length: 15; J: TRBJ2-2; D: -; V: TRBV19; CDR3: CASSTQRGTTGELFF; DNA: TGTGCCAGTAGTACACAAAGGGGAACGACCGGGGAGCTGTTTTTT
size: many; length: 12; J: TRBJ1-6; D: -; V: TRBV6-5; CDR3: CAMQLEWSPLHF; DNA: TGTGCCATGCAGTTAGAATGGTCACCCCTCCACTTT
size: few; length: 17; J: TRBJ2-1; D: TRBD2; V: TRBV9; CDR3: CASSPQLASRSHNEQFF; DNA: TGTGCCAGCAGCCCCCAACTAGCGTCTAGAAGCCACAATGAGCAGTTCTTC
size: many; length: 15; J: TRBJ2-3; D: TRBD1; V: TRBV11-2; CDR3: CASTSGQGLTDTQYF; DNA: TGTGCCAGCACCTCGGGACAGGGCCTCACAGATACGCAGTATTTT
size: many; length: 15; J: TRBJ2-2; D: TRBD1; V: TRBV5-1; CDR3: CACRKTGTNTGELFF; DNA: TGCGCCTGCCGAAAGACAGGGACGAACACCGGGGAGCTGTTTTTT
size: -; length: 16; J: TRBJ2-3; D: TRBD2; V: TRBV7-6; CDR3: CASSPRTSGTVYTQYF; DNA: TGTGCCAGCAGCCCTCGGACTAGCGGGACTGTGTATACGCAGTATTTT
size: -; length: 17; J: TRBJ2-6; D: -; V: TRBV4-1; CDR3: CASSQEPRPSGANVLTF; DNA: TGCGCCAGCAGCCAAGAGCCAAGACCCTCTGGGGCCAACGTCCTGACTTTC
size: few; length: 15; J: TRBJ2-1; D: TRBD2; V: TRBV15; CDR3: CATSGEWGRDNEQFF; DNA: TGTGCCACCAGCGGGGAGTGGGGGAGGGACAATGAGCAGTTCTTC
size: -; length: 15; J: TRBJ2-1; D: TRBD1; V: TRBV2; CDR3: CASGGQGISYNEQFF; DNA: TGTGCCAGCGGGGGACAGGGTATATCCTACAATGAGCAGTTCTTC
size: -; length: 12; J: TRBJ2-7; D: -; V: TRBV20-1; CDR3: CSARWPGHEQYF; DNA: TGCAGTGCTAGGTGGCCGGGCCACGAGCAGTACTTC
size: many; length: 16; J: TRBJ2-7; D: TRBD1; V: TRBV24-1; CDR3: CATSDSPWTGGGEQYF; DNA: TGTGCCACCAGTGATTCCCCCTGGACAGGGGGCGGCGAGCAGTACTTC
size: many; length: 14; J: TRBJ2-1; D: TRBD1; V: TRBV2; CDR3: CASRPGQPGNEQFF; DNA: TGTGCCAGCCGCCCGGGACAGCCCGGTAATGAGCAGTTCTTC
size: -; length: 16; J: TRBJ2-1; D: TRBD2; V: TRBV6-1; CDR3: CASSPLAGANYNEQFF; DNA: TGTGCCAGCAGTCCGCTAGCGGGAGCCAACTACAATGAGCAGTTCTTC
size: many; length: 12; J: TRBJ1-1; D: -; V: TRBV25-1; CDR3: CASSDRGWEAFF; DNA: TGTGCCAGCAGTGACCGGGGGTGGGAAGCTTTCTTT
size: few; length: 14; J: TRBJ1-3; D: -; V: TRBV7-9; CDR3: CASSLTGSGNTIYF; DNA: TGTGCCAGCAGCTTGACAGGCTCTGGAAACACCATATATTTT
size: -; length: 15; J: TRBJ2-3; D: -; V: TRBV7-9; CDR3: CASSQQGQSTDTQYF; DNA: TGTGCCAGCAGCCAACAGGGTCAAAGCACAGATACGCAGTATTTT
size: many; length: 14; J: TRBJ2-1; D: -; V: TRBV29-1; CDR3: CSASDRASYNEQFF; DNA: TGCAGCGCGAGTGACCGTGCATCCTACAATGAGCAGTTCTTC
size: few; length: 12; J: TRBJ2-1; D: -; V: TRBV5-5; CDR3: CASSPDRDEQFF; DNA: TGTGCCAGCAGCCCCGACCGGGACGAGCAGTTCTTC
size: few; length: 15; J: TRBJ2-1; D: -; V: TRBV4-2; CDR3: CASSRGGTDYNEQFF; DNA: TGTGCCAGCAGCCGCGGCGGGACTGACTACAATGAGCAGTTCTTC
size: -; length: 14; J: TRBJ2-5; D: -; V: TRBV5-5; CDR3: CASSLPGGGETQYF; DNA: TGTGCCAGCAGCTTACCAGGGGGAGGGGAGACCCAGTACTTC
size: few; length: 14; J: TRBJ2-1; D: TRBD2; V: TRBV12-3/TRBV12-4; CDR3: CASSLGLRDHEQFF; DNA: TGTGCCAGCAGCTTGGGACTAAGAGACCATGAGCAGTTCTTC
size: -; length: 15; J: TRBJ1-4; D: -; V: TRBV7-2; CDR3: CASSLGSARNEKLFF; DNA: TGTGCCAGCAGCTTAGGGTCTGCGCGTAATGAAAAACTGTTTTTT
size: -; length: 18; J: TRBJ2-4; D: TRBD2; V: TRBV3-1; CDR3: CASSRGTSGGTAKNIQYF; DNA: TGTGCCAGCAGCCGAGGGACTAGCGGGGGGACGGCCAAAAACATTCAGTACTTC
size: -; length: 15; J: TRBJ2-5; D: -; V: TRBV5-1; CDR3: CASSLVIAEGETQYF; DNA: TGCGCCAGCAGCTTGGTCATAGCGGAGGGTGAGACCCAGTACTTC
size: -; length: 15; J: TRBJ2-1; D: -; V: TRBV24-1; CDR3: CATSDPARVNNEQFF; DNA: TGTGCCACCAGTGATCCGGCCCGAGTAAACAATGAGCAGTTCTTC
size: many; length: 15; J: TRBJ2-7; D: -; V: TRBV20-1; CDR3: CSARAPGDGAYEQYF; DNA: TGCAGTGCTAGGGCTCCGGGGGACGGAGCCTACGAGCAGTACTTC
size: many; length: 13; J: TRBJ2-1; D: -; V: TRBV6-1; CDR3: CASTKGPDNEQFF; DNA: TGTGCCAGCACTAAGGGGCCGGACAATGAGCAGTTCTTC
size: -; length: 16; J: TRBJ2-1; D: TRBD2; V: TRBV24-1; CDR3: CATSDTREGLEGEQFF; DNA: TGTGCCACCAGTGATACTCGGGAGGGCCTTGAGGGTGAGCAGTTCTTC
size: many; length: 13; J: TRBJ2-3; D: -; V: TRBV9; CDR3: CASSLTPVDTQYF; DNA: TGTGCCAGCAGTCTAACCCCGGTGGATACGCAGTATTTT
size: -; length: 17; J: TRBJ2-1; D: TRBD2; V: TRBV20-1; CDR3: CSASGLAGGGYYNEQFF; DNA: TGCAGTGCCTCGGGACTAGCGGGAGGGGGATACTACAATGAGCAGTTCTTC
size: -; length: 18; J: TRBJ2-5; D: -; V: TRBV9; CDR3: CASSVAAGFGTNQETQYF; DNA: TGTGCCAGCAGCGTAGCAGCGGGGTTTGGGACAAACCAAGAGACCCAGTACTTC
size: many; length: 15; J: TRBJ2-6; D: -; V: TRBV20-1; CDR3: CSARPLQGSTNVLTF; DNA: TGCAGTGCTAGGCCGTTACAGGGTTCGACCAACGTCCTGACTTTC
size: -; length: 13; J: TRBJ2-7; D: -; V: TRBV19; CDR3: CASSIDLGDEQYF; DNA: TGTGCCAGTAGTATTGACTTGGGAGACGAGCAGTACTTC
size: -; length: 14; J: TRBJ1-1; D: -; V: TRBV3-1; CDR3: CASSSFWQGTEAFF; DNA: TGTGCCAGCAGCTCCTTTTGGCAGGGCACTGAAGCTTTCTTT
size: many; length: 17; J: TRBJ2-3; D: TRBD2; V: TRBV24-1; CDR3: CATSPGLAGAGTDTQYF; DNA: TGTGCCACCAGCCCGGGACTAGCGGGAGCGGGCACAGATACGCAGTATTTT
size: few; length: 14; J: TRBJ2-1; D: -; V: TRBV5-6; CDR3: CASSLALASNEQFF; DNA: TGTGCCAGCAGCTTGGCGCTAGCCAGCAATGAGCAGTTCTTC